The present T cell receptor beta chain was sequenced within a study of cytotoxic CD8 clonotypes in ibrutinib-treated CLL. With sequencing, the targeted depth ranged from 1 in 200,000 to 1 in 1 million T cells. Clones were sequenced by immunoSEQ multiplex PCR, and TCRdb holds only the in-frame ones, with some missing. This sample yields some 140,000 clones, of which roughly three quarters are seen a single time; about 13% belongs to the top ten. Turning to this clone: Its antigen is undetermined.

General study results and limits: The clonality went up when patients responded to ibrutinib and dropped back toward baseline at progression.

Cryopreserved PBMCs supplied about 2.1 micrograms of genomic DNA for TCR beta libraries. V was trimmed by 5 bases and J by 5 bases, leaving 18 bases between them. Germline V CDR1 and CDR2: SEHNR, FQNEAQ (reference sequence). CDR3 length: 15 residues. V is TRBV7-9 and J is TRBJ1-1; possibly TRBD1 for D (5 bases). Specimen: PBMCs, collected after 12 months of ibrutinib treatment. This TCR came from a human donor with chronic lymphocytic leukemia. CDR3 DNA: TGTGCCAGCAGCCCACCCGACACAGGAATGACTGAAGCTTTCTTT. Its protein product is CASSPPDTGMTEAFF. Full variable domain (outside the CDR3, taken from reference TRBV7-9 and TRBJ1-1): DTGVSQNPRHKITKRGQNVTFRCDPISEHNRLYWYRQTLGQGPEFLTYFQNEAQLEKSRLLSDRFSAERPKGSFSTLEIQRTEQGDSAMYLCASSPPDTGMTEAFFGQGTRLTVV.